Detailed here is one TCR beta chain. Germline loops: CDR1 LGHNA, CDR2 YSLEER. V shed 1 base, J shed 6 bases, and the junction held 8 bases outside the gene matches. This CDR3 region has 16 residues. The data stem from a study of blood T cell repertoires in COVID-19. In the source study's methods: From reference gene primer amplification, estimates of nucleated cell counts were derived. Measured with immunoSEQ multiplex PCR; TCRdb has only the in-frame clones, and not every one. V and J calls and clone size follow that table, whereas D and trimming were derived from the DNA. Of about 220,000 clones in the sample, about 80% were seen once.

The receptor comes from a woman aged 55-69 years with acute or convalescent COVID-19. The sequenced sample consisted of peripheral blood. J is TRBJ2-2 and V is TRBV4-3; TRBD1 matches at 7 bases. CDR3 in DNA: TGCGCCAGCAGCCAAGCGCAGGGGACAGCGGCCGGGGAGCTGTTTTTT. It translates to CASSQAQGTAAGELFF.